Listed here are 8 T cell receptor beta chains from one sample, sequenced in a study of human T cells and chemical hapten exposure. Specified time point: patch test 3, about 24 weeks after DPC sensitization. Stated treatment: therapeutic diphenylcyclopropenone sensitization with weekly scalp DPC. TCRdb ran MiXCR on the RACE reads and lists one entry per CDR3 protein. The sample records about 120,000 distinct CDR3 sequences, roughly 10% being singletons. The starting material was whole blood, obtained in connection with sensitization to the hapten diphenylcyclopropenone (DPC). The receptors were sampled from a woman in her 50s with alopecia areata. Some clones in this sample may be carry-over from other donors' samples.

This clonotype occurred a few times. V gene TRBV9 combines with J gene TRBJ1-2; D gene unclear. The CDR3 length is 15 residues. CDR1 is SGDLS, CDR2 YYNGEE, per germline. Trimming took off 0 bases at V and 4 bases at J, with 13 bases between the two ends. The CDR3 DNA reads as TGTGCCAGCAGCGTAGGTGAAGGAACGTCCTATGGCTACACCTTC. Its translation is CASSVGEGTSYGYTF.

This clonotype has ten or more counts. The V call is TRBV7-2, the J call TRBJ2-1; possibly TRBD1 or TRBD2 for D (7 bases each). The germline CDR1 and CDR2 sequences are SGHTA and FQGNSA. Trimming stripped 5 bases from V and 9 bases from J, with 17 bases between. The CDR3 has 14 residues. In nucleotides, the CDR3 is TGTGCCAGCAGCCCCCGACTAGCAGGGGGTGAGCAGTTCTTC. This translates into CASSPRLAGGEQFF.

This clonotype has more than one count but fewer than ten. The J gene is TRBJ2-5, the V gene TRBV12-3 or TRBV12-4; D may be TRBD1 or TRBD2 (5 bases each). The CDR3 loop spans 12 amino acids. Trimming shortened V by 7 bases and J by 5 bases, and 11 bases separated the two germline ends. CDR3 sequence: CASTAGAETQYF. The CDR3 DNA sequence: TGTGCCAGCACGGCCGGGGCGGAGACCCAGTACTTC.

This clonotype was seen at least ten times. This chain uses TRBV15 with TRBJ2-5; D gene ambiguous. Germline V gene data show CDR1 as LNHNV and CDR2 as YYDKDF (reference sequence). The CDR3 extends over 15 amino acids. Trimming removed 0 bases at V and 0 bases at J, with 8 bases between. The CDR3 coding sequence is TGTGCCACCAGCAGAGATCCGACCCACCAAGAGACCCAGTACTTC. Encoded protein: CATSRDPTHQETQYF.

The rearrangement links TRBV5-1 to TRBJ2-7; weak D call: TRBD2 (6 bases). Trimming removed 4 bases from V and 3 bases from J, with 14 bases in between. The germline gives CDR1 SGHRS, CDR2 YFSETQ. CDR3 length: 14 amino acids. The CDR3 region has the DNA TGCGCCAGCAGCACCCCGACTAGTAGCTACGAGCAGTACTTC. Protein: CASSTPTSSYEQYF.

The chain uses TRBV28 and TRBJ1-4; 7 bases agree with TRBD1. Germline CDR1 MDHEN, CDR2 SYDVKM. There are 14 residues in the CDR3. V lost 4 bases, J lost 5 bases, and 4 bases stayed unmatched. The CDR3 reads CASSSTGLNEKLFF. CDR3 sequence (DNA): TGTGCCAGCAGTTCGACAGGGCTGAATGAAAAACTGTTTTTT.

This clonotype was recorded many times. This sequence joins TRBV5-1 and TRBJ2-3; 11 bases line up with TRBD2. The germline V gene has CDR1 SGHRS and CDR2 YFSETQ. The CDR3 spans 14 residues. Unmatched junction bases numbered 4, after V lost 5 bases and J lost 5 bases. DNA of the CDR3: TGCGCCAGCAGAGGGACTAGCGGAGGAGATACGCAGTATTTT. Translating it yields CASRGTSGGDTQYF.

This clonotype showed up just a few times. The rearrangement links TRBV30 to TRBJ2-2; the D is unclear. The CDR3 contains 14 residues. Germline V gene sequence: CDR1 GTSNPN, CDR2 SVGIG (reference sequence). Trimming took 8 bases from V and 1 from J, leaving 14 bases between them. The DNA of the CDR3 is TGTGCCGCCAACCTGGCAGGGAACACCGGGGAGCTGTTTTTT. This encodes CAANLAGNTGELFF.